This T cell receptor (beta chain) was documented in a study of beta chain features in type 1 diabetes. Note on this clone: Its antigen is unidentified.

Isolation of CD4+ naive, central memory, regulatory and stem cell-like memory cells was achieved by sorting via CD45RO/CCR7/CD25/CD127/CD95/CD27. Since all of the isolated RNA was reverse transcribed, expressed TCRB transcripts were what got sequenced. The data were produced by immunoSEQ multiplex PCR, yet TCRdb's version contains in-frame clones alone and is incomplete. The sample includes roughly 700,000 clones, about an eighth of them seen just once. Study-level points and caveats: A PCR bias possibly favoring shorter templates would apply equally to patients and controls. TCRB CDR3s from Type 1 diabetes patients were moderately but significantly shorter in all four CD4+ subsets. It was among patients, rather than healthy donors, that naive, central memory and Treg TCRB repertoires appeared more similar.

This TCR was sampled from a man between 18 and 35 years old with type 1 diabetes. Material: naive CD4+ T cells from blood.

In nucleotides, the CDR3 is TGTGCCAGCAGCTCCGAATCTTGGGGGGAGCAGTACTTC. It specifies CASSSESWGEQYF. The rearrangement joins TRBV7-2 to TRBJ2-7, with D perhaps assigned TRBD1 or TRBD2 (5 bases each). This CDR3 comprises 13 residues. Germline V gene data show CDR1 as SGHTA and CDR2 as FQGNSA. Trimming left V 4 bases short and J 7 bases short, with 14 bases between. Based on the CDR3 plus reference TRBV7-2 and TRBJ2-7, the full variable domain is GAGVSQSPSNKVTEKGKDVELRCDPISGHTALYWYRQSLGQGLEFLIYFQGNSAPDKSGLPSDRFSAERTGGSVSTLTIQRTQQEDSAVYLCASSSESWGEQYFGPGTRLTVT.